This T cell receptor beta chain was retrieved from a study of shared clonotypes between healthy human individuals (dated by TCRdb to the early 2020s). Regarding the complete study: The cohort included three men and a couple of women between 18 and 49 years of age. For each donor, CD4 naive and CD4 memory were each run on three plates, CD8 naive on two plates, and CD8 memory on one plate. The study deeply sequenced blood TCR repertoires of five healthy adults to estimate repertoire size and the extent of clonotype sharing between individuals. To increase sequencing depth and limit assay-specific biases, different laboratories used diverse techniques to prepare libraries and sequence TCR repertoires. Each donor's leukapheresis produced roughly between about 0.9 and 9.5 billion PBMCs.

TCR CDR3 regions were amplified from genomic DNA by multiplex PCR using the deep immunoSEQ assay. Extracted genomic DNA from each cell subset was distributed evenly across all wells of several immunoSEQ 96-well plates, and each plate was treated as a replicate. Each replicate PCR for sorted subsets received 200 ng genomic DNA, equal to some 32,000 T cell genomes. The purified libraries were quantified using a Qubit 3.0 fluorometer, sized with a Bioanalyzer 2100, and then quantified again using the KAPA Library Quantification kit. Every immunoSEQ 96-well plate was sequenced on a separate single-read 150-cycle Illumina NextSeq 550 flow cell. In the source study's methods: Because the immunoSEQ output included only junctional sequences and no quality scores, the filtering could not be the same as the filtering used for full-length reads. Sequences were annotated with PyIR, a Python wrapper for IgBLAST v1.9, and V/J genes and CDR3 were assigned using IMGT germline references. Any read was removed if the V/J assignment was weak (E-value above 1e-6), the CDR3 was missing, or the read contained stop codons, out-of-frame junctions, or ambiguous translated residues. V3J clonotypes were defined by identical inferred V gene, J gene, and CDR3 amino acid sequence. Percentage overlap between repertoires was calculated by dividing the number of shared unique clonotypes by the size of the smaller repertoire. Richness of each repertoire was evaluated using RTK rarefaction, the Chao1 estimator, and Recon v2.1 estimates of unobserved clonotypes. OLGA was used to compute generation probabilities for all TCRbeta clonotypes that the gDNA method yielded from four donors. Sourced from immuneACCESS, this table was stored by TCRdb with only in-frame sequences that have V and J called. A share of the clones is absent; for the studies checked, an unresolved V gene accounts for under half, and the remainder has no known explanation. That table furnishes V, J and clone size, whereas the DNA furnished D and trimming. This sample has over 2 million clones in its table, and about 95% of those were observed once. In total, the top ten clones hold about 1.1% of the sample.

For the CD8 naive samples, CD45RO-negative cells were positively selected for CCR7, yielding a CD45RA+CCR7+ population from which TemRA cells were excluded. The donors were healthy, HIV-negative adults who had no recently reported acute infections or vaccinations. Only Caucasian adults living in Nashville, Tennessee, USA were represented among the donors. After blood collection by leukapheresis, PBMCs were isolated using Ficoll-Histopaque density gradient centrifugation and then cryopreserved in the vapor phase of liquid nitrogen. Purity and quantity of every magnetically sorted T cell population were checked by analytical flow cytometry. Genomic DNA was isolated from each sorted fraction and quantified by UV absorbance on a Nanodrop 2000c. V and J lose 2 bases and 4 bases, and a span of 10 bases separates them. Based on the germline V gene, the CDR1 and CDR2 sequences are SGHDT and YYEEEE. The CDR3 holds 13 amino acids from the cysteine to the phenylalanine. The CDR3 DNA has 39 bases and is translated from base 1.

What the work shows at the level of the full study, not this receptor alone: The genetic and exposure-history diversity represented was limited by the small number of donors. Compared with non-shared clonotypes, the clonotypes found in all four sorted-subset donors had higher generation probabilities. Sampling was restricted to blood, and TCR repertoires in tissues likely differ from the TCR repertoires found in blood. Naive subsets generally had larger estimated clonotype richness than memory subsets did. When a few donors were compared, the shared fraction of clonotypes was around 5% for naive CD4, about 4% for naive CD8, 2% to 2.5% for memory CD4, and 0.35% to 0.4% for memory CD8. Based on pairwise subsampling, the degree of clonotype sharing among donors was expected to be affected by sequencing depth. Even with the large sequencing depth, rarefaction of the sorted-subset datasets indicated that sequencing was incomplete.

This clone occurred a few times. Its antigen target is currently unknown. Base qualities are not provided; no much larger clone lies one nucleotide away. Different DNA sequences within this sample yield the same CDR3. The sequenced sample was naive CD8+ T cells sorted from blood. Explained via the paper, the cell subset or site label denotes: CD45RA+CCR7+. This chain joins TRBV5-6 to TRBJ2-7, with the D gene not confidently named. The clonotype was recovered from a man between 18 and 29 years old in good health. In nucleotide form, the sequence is TGTGCCAGCAGCTTAGGTATGGGGTACGAGCAGTACTTC. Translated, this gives CASSLGMGYEQYF.